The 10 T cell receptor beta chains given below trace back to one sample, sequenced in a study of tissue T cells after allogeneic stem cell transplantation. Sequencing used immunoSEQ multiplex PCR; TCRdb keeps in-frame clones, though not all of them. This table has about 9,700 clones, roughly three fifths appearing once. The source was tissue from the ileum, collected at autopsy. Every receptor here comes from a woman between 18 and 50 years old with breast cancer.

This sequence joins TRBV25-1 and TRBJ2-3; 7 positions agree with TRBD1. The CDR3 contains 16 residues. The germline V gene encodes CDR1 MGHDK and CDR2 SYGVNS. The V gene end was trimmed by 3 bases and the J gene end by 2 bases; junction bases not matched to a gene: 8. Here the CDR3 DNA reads TGTGCCAGCAGTGATTTGAGGACAGGCGACACAGATACGCAGTATTTT. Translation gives CASSDLRTGDTDTQYF.

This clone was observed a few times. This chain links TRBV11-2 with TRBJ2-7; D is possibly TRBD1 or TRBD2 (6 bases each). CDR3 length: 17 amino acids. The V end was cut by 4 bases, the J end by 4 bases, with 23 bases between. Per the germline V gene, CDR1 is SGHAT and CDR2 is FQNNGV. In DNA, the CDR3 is TGTGCCAGCAGCTCCCATCTTAGGGGGGAAAATGGGTACGAGCAGTACTTC. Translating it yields CASSSHLRGENGYEQYF.

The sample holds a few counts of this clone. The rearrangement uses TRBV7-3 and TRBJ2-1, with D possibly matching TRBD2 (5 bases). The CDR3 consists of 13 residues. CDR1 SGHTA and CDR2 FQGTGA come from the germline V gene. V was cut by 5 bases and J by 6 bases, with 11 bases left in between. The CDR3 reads CASSSGRANEQFF. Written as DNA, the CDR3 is TGTGCCAGCAGCAGCGGCAGAGCCAATGAGCAGTTCTTC.

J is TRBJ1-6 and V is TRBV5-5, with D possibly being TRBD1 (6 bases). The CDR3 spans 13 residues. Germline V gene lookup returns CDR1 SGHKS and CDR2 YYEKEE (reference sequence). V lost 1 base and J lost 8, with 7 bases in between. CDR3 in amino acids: CASSLQGHSPLHF. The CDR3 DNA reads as TGTGCCAGCAGCTTGCAGGGGCATTCACCCCTCCACTTT.

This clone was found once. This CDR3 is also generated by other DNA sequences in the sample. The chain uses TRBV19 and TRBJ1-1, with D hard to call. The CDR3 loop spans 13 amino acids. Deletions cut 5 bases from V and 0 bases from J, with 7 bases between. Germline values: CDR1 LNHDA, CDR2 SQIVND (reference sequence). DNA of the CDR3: TGTGCCAGTAGTCCCTATATGAACACTGAAGCTTTCTTT. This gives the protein CASSPYMNTEAFF.

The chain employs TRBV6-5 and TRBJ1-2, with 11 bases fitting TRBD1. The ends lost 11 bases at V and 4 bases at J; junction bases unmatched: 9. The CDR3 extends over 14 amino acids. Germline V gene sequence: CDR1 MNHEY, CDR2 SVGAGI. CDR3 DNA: TGTGCCGCAAAGAGGACAGGGGGCGTCTATGGCTACACCTTC. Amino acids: CAAKRTGGVYGYTF.

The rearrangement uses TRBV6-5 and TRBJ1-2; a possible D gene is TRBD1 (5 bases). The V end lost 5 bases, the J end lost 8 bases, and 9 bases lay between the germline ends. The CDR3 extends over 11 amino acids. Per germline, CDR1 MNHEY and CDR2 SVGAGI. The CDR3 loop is CASSNRMGYTF. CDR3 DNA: TGTGCCAGCAGTAACAGGATGGGCTACACCTTC.

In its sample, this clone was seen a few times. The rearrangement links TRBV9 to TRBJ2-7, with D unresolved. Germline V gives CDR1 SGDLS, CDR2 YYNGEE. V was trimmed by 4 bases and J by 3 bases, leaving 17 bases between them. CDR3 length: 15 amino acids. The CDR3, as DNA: TGTGCCAGCAGCCTCGCCCCGTCACCGGACTACGAGCAGTACTTC. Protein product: CASSLAPSPDYEQYF.

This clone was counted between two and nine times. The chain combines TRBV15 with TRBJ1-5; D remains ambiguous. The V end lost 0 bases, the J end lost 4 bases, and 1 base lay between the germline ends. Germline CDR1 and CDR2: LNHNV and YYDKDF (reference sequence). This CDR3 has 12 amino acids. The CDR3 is CATSRDNQPQHF. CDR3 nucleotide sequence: TGTGCCACCAGCAGAGATAATCAGCCCCAGCATTTT.

The CDR3 region is CASKDLSGSNGELFF. CDR3 in DNA: TGCGCCAGCAAGGATCTTAGCGGGAGTAACGGGGAGCTGTTTTTT. The V and J genes are TRBV5-1 and TRBJ2-2; 9 bases match TRBD2. Unmatched junction bases numbered 10, after V lost 6 bases and J lost 7 bases. CDR3 length: 15 residues. Germline V gene data show CDR1 as SGHRS and CDR2 as YFSETQ. The whole variable domain, filled in from reference TRBV5-1 and TRBJ2-2, reads KAGVTQTPRYLIKTRGQQVTLSCSPISGHRSVSWYQQTPGQGLQFLFEYFSETQRNKGNFPGRFSGRQFSNSRSEMNVSTLELGDSALYLCASKDLSGSNGELFFGEGSRLTVL.